Shown below are 20 T cell receptor beta chains from a single sample sequenced in a study of metastatic and nonmetastatic thyroid tumors. TCRdb re-called clones via MiXCR from the PCR reads. The sample contains 7,500 to 9,000 clones, roughly a quarter of which appear only once. Patients had received no treatment of any kind before thyroid surgery. Sample: tumor tissue. These receptors all stem from a female donor with papillary thyroid cancer or a benign thyroid nodule (not recorded which). Some clones in this sample may be carry-over from other donors' samples.

This clone was detected ten times or more. The chain joins TRBV5-1 to TRBJ2-7; TRBD1 matches 11 bases. With V trimmed by 4 bases and J by 6 bases, 6 bases remained unmatched. Per the germline V gene, CDR1 is SGHRS and CDR2 is YFSETQ. The CDR3 is made up of 14 amino acids. CDR3 coding DNA: TGCGCCAGCAGCGTGGACAGGGGGCAAGGCGAGCAGTACTTC. Translation: CASSVDRGQGEQYF.

The chain combines TRBV19 with TRBJ2-5; TRBD2 matches 7 bases. This CDR3 has 12 residues. The ends lost 9 bases at V and 6 bases at J; junction bases unmatched: 7. In germline, CDR1 is LNHDA, CDR2 SQIVND (reference sequence). CDR3 sequence reads: CARPARGKTQYF. The DNA for the CDR3 is TGTGCCAGACCAGCGCGGGGGAAGACCCAGTACTTC.

This clone has ten or more counts. This sequence joins TRBV19 and TRBJ2-1; TRBD1 aligns across 10 bases. This CDR3 has 16 residues. J lost 10 bases, V lost 5 bases, and 14 bases had no gene match. Germline CDR1 and CDR2: LNHDA and SQIVND (reference sequence). The CDR3 protein is CASSVLGTGEVKEQFF. The DNA of the CDR3 is TGTGCCAGTAGTGTCCTCGGGACAGGGGAGGTTAAGGAGCAGTTCTTC.

This clone qualifies as medium-sized. V and J are TRBV6-5 and TRBJ2-7; D is possibly TRBD1 (6 bases). Per the germline V gene, CDR1 is MNHEY and CDR2 is SVGAGI. There are 14 residues in the CDR3. V lost 0 bases, J lost 5 bases, and 11 bases lay in between. CDR3 nucleotides: TGTGCCAGCAGTTACTCGATCACAGGGAACGAGCAGTACTTC. Amino acid sequence: CASSYSITGNEQYF.

This clone turned up a few times. A read error may account for a junction end that differs from germline. V is TRBV28 and J is TRBJ2-2; D perhaps matches TRBD2 (6 bases). CDR3 length equals 16 residues. Germline CDR1 and CDR2: MDHEN and SYDVKM. Here the CDR3 reads CASILSYGSAPGELFF. The CDR3 DNA reads TGTGCCAGCATTTTATCATACGGGAGTGCCCCCGGGGAGCTGTTTTTT.

This clone was seen ten or more times. V gene TRBV10-3 combines with J gene TRBJ1-4; tentative D call: TRBD1 (5 bases). The CDR3 totals 16 residues. The V gene's germline CDR1 is ENHRY and CDR2 SYGVKD. The V and J ends lost 4 bases and 5 bases respectively, with 17 bases between them. The CDR3 DNA reads TGTGCCATCAGTGCCCAAGCGAAGAGGGGAAATGAAAAACTGTTTTTT. It is translated as CAISAQAKRGNEKLFF.

This clone is categorized as medium-sized. The chain has TRBV6-1 and TRBJ2-1; D unclear. Germline V gene sequence: CDR1 MNHNS, CDR2 SASEGT. The CDR3 is 16 residues long. V was pared by 4 bases and J by 0 bases, with 13 bases between. The CDR3 loop reads CASSAYGRSSYNEQFF. CDR3 in DNA: TGTGCCAGCAGTGCCTACGGCAGGAGCTCCTACAATGAGCAGTTCTTC.

The sample holds many counts of this clone. V gene TRBV2 combines with J gene TRBJ1-1, with D tentatively TRBD1 (5 bases). CDR3 length: 15 residues. The V end lost 6 bases, the J end lost 0 bases, and 14 bases lay between the germline ends. Germline V gene lookup returns CDR1 SNHLY and CDR2 FYNNEI. The DNA of the CDR3 is TGTGCCAGCAGCGTCGCCGAAGGGGTGAACACTGAAGCTTTCTTT. It specifies CASSVAEGVNTEAFF.

This clone was counted only a few times. The rearrangement joins TRBV10-3 to TRBJ2-7; TRBD2 is a possible D gene (5 bases). CDR3 size: 12 residues. Germline V gives CDR1 ENHRY, CDR2 SYGVKD. With 10 bases removed from V and 2 bases from J, the gap between germline ends came to 12 bases. The CDR3 region is CATGTITYEQYF. The DNA of the CDR3 is TGTGCCACGGGAACAATTACCTACGAGCAGTACTTC.

This clone was detected a few times. The chain has TRBV6-1 and TRBJ2-1, with 14 bases fitting TRBD2. CDR1 and CDR2 from the germline V gene are MNHNS and SASEGT. The CDR3 is 15 amino acids. J was trimmed by 5 bases and V by 4 bases; bases with no gene match: 1. The CDR3 DNA reads TGTGCCAGCAGTGGGACTAGCGGGAGGCACAATGAGCAGTTCTTC. Translated, it gives CASSGTSGRHNEQFF.

This clone has at least ten counts. This chain connects TRBV20-1 to TRBJ1-3; TRBD1 matches at 10 bases. Looked up from germline, CDR1 is DFQATT and CDR2 is SNEGSKA (reference sequence). V trimming: 1 base; J trimming: 1 base; junction bases outside the gene matches: 4. CDR3 length: 16 amino acids. DNA of the CDR3: TGCAGTGCTAGAGCCCGACAGGGGGCATCTGGAAACACCATATATTTT. Amino acid sequence: CSARARQGASGNTIYF.

This clone was observed at least ten times. V gene TRBV18 combines with J gene TRBJ1-6; D gene ambiguous. Trimming shortened V by 1 base and J by 8 bases, and 9 bases separated the two germline ends. Germline lookup yields CDR1 KGHSH and CDR2 LQKENI. The CDR3 is 14 residues long. CDR3 in amino acids: CASSPLGLDSPLHF. The CDR3 DNA is TGTGCCAGCTCACCACTAGGCTTGGATTCACCCCTCCACTTT.

This clone is labeled as medium-sized. The genes are TRBV19 and TRBJ1-5; TRBD1 matches 8 bases. There are 16 residues in the CDR3. V shed 10 bases and J 1 base; nucleotides not matched to a gene: 12. Germline loops: CDR1 LNHDA, CDR2 SQIVND (reference sequence). CDR3 DNA: TGTGCCACACTACCCACAGGGGGTTTAAGCAATCAGCCCCAGCATTTT. Protein product: CATLPTGGLSNQPQHF.

This clone has just one count. The rearrangement joins TRBV4-3 to TRBJ2-7, with 8 bases identical to TRBD1. Per germline, CDR1 LGHNA and CDR2 YSLEER. The CDR3 has 14 amino acids. The V segment lost 4 bases and the J segment 2 bases; nucleotides outside the gene matches: 4. DNA of the CDR3: TGCGCCAGCAGCCTCGAACAGGGGGCCTACGAGCAGTACTTC. Residues: CASSLEQGAYEQYF.

This chain joins TRBV19 and TRBJ2-1; 8 nucleotides align to TRBD2. The CDR3 runs 14 residues. V lost 7 bases, J lost 4 bases, and 6 bases stayed unmatched. Germline CDR1 reads LNHDA; CDR2 reads SQIVND (reference sequence). Written as DNA, the CDR3 is TGTGCCAGTACCCAGGGACTAGAGTACAATGAGCAGTTCTTC. Its translation is CASTQGLEYNEQFF.

This clone has just a few counts. The junction shows a germline mismatch at one end, possibly a read error. This CDR3 is also generated by other DNA sequences in the sample. The chain is built from TRBV27 and TRBJ1-1; no clear D gene. Germline V gene lookup returns CDR1 MNHEY and CDR2 SMNVEV (reference sequence). CDR3 length: 13 amino acids. The CDR3 nucleotides read TGTGCCAGCAGTTTCAGCAGGTCCACTGAAGCTTTTTTT. It is translated as CASSFSRSTEAFF.

This clone rates as medium-sized. V gene TRBV19 combines with J gene TRBJ2-1; no reliable D call. The V gene's germline CDR1 is LNHDA and CDR2 SQIVND (reference sequence). The CDR3 loop spans 12 amino acids. The V and J ends lost 4 bases and 7 bases respectively, with 8 bases between them. The CDR3 sequence: CASSNSKNEQFF. In DNA, the CDR3 is TGTGCCAGTAGTAACTCAAAGAATGAGCAGTTCTTC.

V usage is TRBV30 and J usage is TRBJ2-1; 16 bases match TRBD2. Unmatched junction bases numbered 7, after V lost 3 bases and J lost 11 bases. From germline, CDR1 is GTSNPN and CDR2 SVGIG (reference sequence). The CDR3 sequence is 15 residues long. DNA of the CDR3: TGTGCCTGGAGGGGGACTAGCGGGAGGGCCGATAAGCAGTTCTTC. Protein: CAWRGTSGRADKQFF.

V and J are TRBV5-1 and TRBJ2-1, with TRBD2 identical over 9 bases. Germline CDR1 reads SGHRS; CDR2 reads YFSETQ. V was clipped by 4 bases and J by 5 bases; unmatched bases: 7. There are 15 residues in the CDR3. CDR3 protein: CASSDGTSRDNEQFF. The CDR3 DNA follows: TGCGCCAGCAGCGACGGGACTAGCCGGGACAATGAGCAGTTCTTC.

By sample fraction, this clone is medium-sized. The identical CDR3 is also encoded by other nucleotide sequences in the sample. The rearrangement links TRBV19 to TRBJ2-7; D may be TRBD2 (7 bases). V was shortened by 9 bases and J by 11 bases, with 11 bases between the two germline ends. The CDR3 consists of 9 residues. The germline CDR1 and CDR2 sequences are LNHDA and SQIVND (reference sequence). Here the CDR3 reads CARPGGEYF. CDR3 nucleotide sequence: TGTGCCAGACCGGGGGGCGAGTACTTC.